This T cell receptor beta chain is drawn from a study of metastatic and nonmetastatic thyroid tumors. Points from the study as a whole: Patients with malignant thyroid tumors reportedly had significantly higher TCR beta diversity than those with benign nodules, in blood and tumor.

V lost 7 bases to trimming and J lost 0 bases; unmatched junction nucleotides: 5. The CDR3 is 14 residues long. Germline values: CDR1 MNHNS, CDR2 SASEGT. A word on this clone: Its specificity is unknown.

Every patient was untreated before thyroid surgery. Authors' methods: The study took CDR3 differences across clinicopathological groups and made a distant-metastasis classifier for papillary thyroid cancer from them. TCRdb re-called clones via MiXCR from the PCR reads. TCRdb's processing, not the study's, gives the V and J calls here. Of about 70,000 clones listed, less than 20% were seen once; the top ten hold about 13%. This receptor was taken from a female donor with papillary thyroid cancer or a benign thyroid nodule (not recorded which). Some clones in this sample may be carry-over from other donors' samples. Specimen: blood. This chain links TRBV6-1 with TRBJ1-2; 7 nucleotides align to TRBD1. CDR3 protein: CASKTGASNYGYTF. CDR3 bases: TGTGCCAGCAAAACAGGGGCCTCTAACTATGGCTACACCTTC.